In its sample, the clone carrying this TCR beta chain was seen many times. Its target is not known. This specimen belongs to a study of neurological immune-mediated disorders. With V trimmed by 4 bases and J by 3 bases, 2 bases remained unmatched. The V gene's germline CDR1 is SGHTA and CDR2 FQGNSA. The CDR3 extends over 13 amino acids. Study-wide results and limits: Expanded clones shared no CDR3 amino acid sequences across subjects, suggesting private repertoires in all groups. While HTLV-1-associated myelopathy showed the greatest TCR clonal expansion, multiple sclerosis showed the least, falling below healthy controls.

Synthesis of cDNA was accomplished via 5'RACE employing 10-nucleotide random UMIs. MiXCR, applied by TCRdb to the 5' RACE reads, yields one record per CDR3 protein. This sample has more than 50,000 distinct CDR3 sequences; more than 3% occur once, and the top ten carry 6% to 9%. J is TRBJ2-5 and V is TRBV7-2; 7 positions match TRBD1. The sequence was obtained from a woman aged 60-75 years with multiple sclerosis. The sequencing input was PBMCs. The CDR3 protein is CASSYRGKETQYF. CDR3 in DNA: TGTGCCAGCAGCTACAGGGGTAAAGAGACCCAGTACTTC.